This is a list of T cell receptor beta chains from one sample in a study of blood T cell repertoires in COVID-19. Clones were sequenced by immunoSEQ multiplex PCR, and TCRdb holds only the in-frame ones, with some missing. This table holds 140,000 to 150,000 clones, 80% found once. The sample was peripheral blood. All receptors come from a woman between 50 and 59 years old with acute or convalescent COVID-19. Both conserved end residues are part of each CDR3. D genes are given only for firm matches.

CDR3 protein,D gene,V gene,J gene
CAISAGLTQDEQFF,-,TRBV10-3,TRBJ2-1
CASSLDSDRGGSPLHF,TRBD1,TRBV7-6,TRBJ1-6
CASSPRLAGAQETQYF,TRBD2,TRBV13,TRBJ2-5
CASSPRLAGELFF,-,TRBV7-2,TRBJ2-2
CASSYDREQYF,-,TRBV6-5,TRBJ2-7
CASSLRQGASNEQFF,TRBD1,TRBV27,TRBJ2-1
CASSQDHGFSPLHF,-,TRBV4-1,TRBJ1-6
CASSNSDRGYTDTQYF,TRBD1,TRBV18,TRBJ2-3
CASSYSRGSQPQHF,-,TRBV6-5,TRBJ1-5
CASSQEGRGALFGETQYF,TRBD2,TRBV3-1/TRBV3-2,TRBJ2-5
CASSENRGGNTIYF,TRBD1,TRBV7-8,TRBJ1-3
CASSVGQGIRGYTF,TRBD1,TRBV9,TRBJ1-2
CASSSGTEAPYGYTF,-,TRBV18,TRBJ1-2
CASSPGQGASTEAFF,TRBD1,TRBV5-1,TRBJ1-1
CASRQGLITGLNTEAFF,-,TRBV2,TRBJ1-1
CASSPSTEYNEQFF,-,TRBV9,TRBJ2-1
CASSLGARTYEQYF,-,TRBV7-9,TRBJ2-7
CASSIPGGLTNQPQHF,TRBD1,TRBV6-6,TRBJ1-5
CASSLVGRQGAIF,TRBD1,TRBV5-6,TRBJ2-1
CASETGQNTGELFF,-,TRBV6-5,TRBJ2-2
CASSQEGGLGTEAFF,TRBD1,TRBV4-2,TRBJ1-1
CASSQSRQSSYEQYF,-,TRBV16,TRBJ2-7
CASSQDLAYTGELFF,-,TRBV3-1/TRBV3-2,TRBJ2-2
CASSQEPGGRMNEKLFF,-,TRBV3-1/TRBV3-2,TRBJ1-4
CASSLDRAGNTIYF,TRBD1,TRBV7-2,TRBJ1-3
CASSWSGDSTDTQYF,TRBD2,TRBV7-3,TRBJ2-3
CASTFGGSGNTIYF,-,TRBV6-5,TRBJ1-3
CASSLGTGEAFF,TRBD1,TRBV5-1,TRBJ1-1
CASRGSTGYTF,TRBD1,TRBV19,TRBJ1-2
CASRPDRDGNQPQHF,TRBD1,TRBV27,TRBJ1-5
CATSDSGTGTSTDTQYF,-,TRBV24-1,TRBJ2-3
CASSLEQGNYGYTF,-,TRBV5-5,TRBJ1-2
CASSPGQGGVVAFF,TRBD1,TRBV28,TRBJ1-1
CASSFTGATEAFF,TRBD1,TRBV5-4,TRBJ1-1
CASSPGQGVNPQHF,TRBD1,TRBV18,TRBJ1-5